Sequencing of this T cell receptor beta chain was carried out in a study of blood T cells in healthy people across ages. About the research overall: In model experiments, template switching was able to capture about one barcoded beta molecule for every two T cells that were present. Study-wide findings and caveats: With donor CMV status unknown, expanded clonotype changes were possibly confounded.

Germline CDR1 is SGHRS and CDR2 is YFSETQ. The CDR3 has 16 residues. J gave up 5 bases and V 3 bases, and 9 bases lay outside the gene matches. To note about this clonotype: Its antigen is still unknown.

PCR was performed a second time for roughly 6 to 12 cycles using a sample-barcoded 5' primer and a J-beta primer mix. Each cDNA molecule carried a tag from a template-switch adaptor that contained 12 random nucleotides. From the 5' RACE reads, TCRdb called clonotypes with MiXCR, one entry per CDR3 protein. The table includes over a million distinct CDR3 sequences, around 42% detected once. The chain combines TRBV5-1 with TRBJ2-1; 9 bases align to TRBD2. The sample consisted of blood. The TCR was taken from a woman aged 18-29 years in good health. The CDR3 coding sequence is TGCGCCAGCAGCTCTTCGGGCGGGGGGGATAACAATGAGCAGTTCTTC. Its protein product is CASSSSGGGDNNEQFF.